This TCR beta chain was identified in a study of cytomegalovirus exposure and HLA in healthy donors. V shed 4 bases and J shed 4 bases, with 13 bases lying between them. The CDR3 length is 14 residues. Germline CDR1 MNHNS, CDR2 SASEGT. Broader study findings: TCR beta chains associated with HLA were, in a later analysis, more clonally expanded than equally common others. Investigators reported 164 TCR beta chains as tied to cytomegalovirus.

PCR primers comprised 60 Vbeta and 13 Jbeta primers. Assay: immunoSEQ multiplex PCR; the TCRdb copy retains only in-frame clones and omits some. This listing includes 150,000 or so clones. A remark on this clone: Its antigen is not known.

The chain carries TRBV6-1 and TRBJ1-1, with D tentatively TRBD1 (5 bases). The sequence was obtained from a woman aged 35 to 49 in good health and CMV-seropositive. Sequencing was done on a sample of PBMCs. The DNA for the CDR3 is TGTGCCAGCAGTGCGCGACAGCGTAGCACTGAAGCTTTCTTT. Residues: CASSARQRSTEAFF.